Here is one TCR beta chain with its context. Trimming took 5 bases from V and 4 from J; bases not matched to a gene: 8. Germline V gene sequence: CDR1 SEHNR, CDR2 FQNEAQ (reference sequence). The CDR3 has 15 residues. Libraries were prepared by immunoSEQ multiplex PCR; TCRdb keeps only in-frame clonotypes and omits some of them. The sample holds 55,000 to 85,000 clones, around nine tenths seen once. This sample is drawn from a study of PD-L1 blockade in urothelial cancer. This chain connects TRBV7-9 to TRBJ2-7, with 10 bases identical to TRBD1. The material sequenced was PBMCs, taken around atezolizumab (anti-PD-L1) treatment. This clonotype was sampled from a man aged 55 to 70 with urothelial cancer. The CDR3 region is CASSRATGGLYEQYF. DNA of the CDR3: TGTGCCAGCAGCCGCGCGACAGGGGGCTTATACGAGCAGTACTTC.